One sample yielded the 3 T cell receptor beta chains listed below, sequenced in a study of T-cell reconstitution after alpha-beta-depleted transplantation in children. Construction of the TCRbeta library involved unique molecular identifiers. Using its own MiXCR run on the PCR reads, TCRdb lists one record per CDR3 protein. The sample comprises roughly 240,000 distinct CDR3 sequences, roughly 8.2% of which are singletons, and 6.3% rests with the top ten. The sequenced sample was PBMCs, mostly from graft donor cells, obtained 180 days after TCRalphabeta/CD19-depleted stem cell transplant. The receptors here all came from a male patient aged 10 to 17 who had a stem cell transplant for acute lymphoblastic leukemia, so the T cells may come from the graft donor.

This clonotype was seen ten or more times. The V gene is TRBV5-1, the J gene TRBJ1-5; 7 nucleotides agree with TRBD1. Germline V gene sequence: CDR1 SGHRS, CDR2 YFSETQ. J was trimmed by 6 bases and V by 0 bases; bases with no gene match: 6. The CDR3 loop spans 15 amino acids. The CDR3 loop reads CASSLEGGGRQPQHF. CDR3 DNA sequence: TGCGCCAGCAGCTTGGAGGGAGGGGGCCGTCAGCCCCAGCATTTT. Full variable domain (rest looked up from reference TRBV5-1 and TRBJ1-5): KAGVTQTPRYLIKTRGQQVTLSCSPISGHRSVSWYQQTPGQGLQFLFEYFSETQRNKGNFPGRFSGRQFSNSRSEMNVSTLELGDSALYLCASSLEGGGRQPQHFGDGTRLSIL.

At least ten counts were recorded for this clonotype. The rearrangement links TRBV28 to TRBJ1-5; D call uncertain. From germline, CDR1 is MDHEN and CDR2 SYDVKM. The CDR3 loop spans 14 amino acids. Trimming removed 9 bases at V and 1 base at J, with 13 bases between. The chain's CDR3 is CASLRVGSNQPQHF. The CDR3 DNA follows: TGTGCCAGTCTCCGGGTAGGGAGCAATCAGCCCCAGCATTTT.

This clonotype was recorded at least ten times. V and J are TRBV3-1 and TRBJ2-3; 8 nucleotides agree with TRBD2. V was clipped by 0 bases and J by 7 bases; unmatched bases: 6. The CDR3 consists of 15 residues. Germline V gene sequence: CDR1 LGHDT, CDR2 YNNKEL (reference sequence). This CDR3 reads CASSQELAGWHTQYF. The DNA for the CDR3 is TGTGCCAGCAGCCAAGAATTAGCGGGGTGGCATACGCAGTATTTT.